Described below is a single TCR beta chain sequence and its context. Its antigen is currently unknown. The source of the sample is a study of T-cell reconstitution after alpha-beta-depleted transplantation in children. Study-level findings and limits: T cells produced anew were the main source of T-cell counts and diversity one year after transplant. Where alpha-beta T cells came from about two months after transplant was reportedly several hundred expanded graft clones.

Using unique molecular identifiers, the investigators prepared the TCRbeta library. TCRdb reprocessed the PCR reads via MiXCR and lists one record per CDR3 protein. This table holds around 300,000 distinct CDR3 sequences, nearly 8% found once. The sample in question was peripheral blood, obtained 360 days after TCRalphabeta/CD19-depleted stem cell transplant. This TCR was sampled from a female patient aged 2-9 years who had a stem cell transplant for Fanconi anemia, so the T cells may come from the graft donor.

In nucleotides, the CDR3 is TGCAGTGCTAGGGCTCCGGGTAGACTCGGTGATTTGGAGCACAATGAGCAGTTCTTC. This translates into CSARAPGRLGDLEHNEQFF. The chain links TRBV20-1 to TRBJ2-1; D unclear. The CDR3 length is 19 residues. Germline V lookup: CDR1 DFQATT, CDR2 SNEGSKA (reference sequence). Between the trimmed V and J ends, which lost 3 bases and 5 bases, there was a span of 29 bases.